The rows below give T cell receptor beta chains drawn from one sample of a study of blood T cells in healthy people across ages. TCRdb reanalysed the 5' RACE reads using MiXCR and keeps one entry per CDR3 protein. The data show about a million distinct CDR3 sequences, about two fifths seen once. Input material: blood. The source is a man aged 18 to 29 in good health. CDR3s include the opening cysteine and the closing phenylalanine or tryptophan. Fields, in order: V gene, J gene, clone size, CDR3 protein. Part of the rows lack a size; the others show once, few, many or a class for expanded clones.

>TRBV20-1|TRBJ1-6|NA
CSARENGNSPLHF
>TRBV5-1|TRBJ1-6|NA
CASSAGQTNSPLHF
>TRBV12-3/TRBV12-4|TRBJ1-1|few
CASSLAVPGSTEAFF
>TRBV4-3|TRBJ2-3|few
CASSQDIGARTDTQYF
>TRBV19|TRBJ1-2|NA
CASSIQASDAYGYTF
>TRBV7-2|TRBJ2-7|NA
CASSSRGTAAYEQYF
>TRBV6-6|TRBJ1-2|NA
CASSPLWGDGYTF
>TRBV10-3|TRBJ2-7|few
CASTAGSYEQYF
>TRBV5-4|TRBJ2-5|few
CASSTPGTSGGAGETQYF
>TRBV7-2|TRBJ1-1|NA
CASSLLGREGTEAFF
>TRBV11-1|TRBJ2-7|few
CASSLLVGVFYEQYF
>TRBV5-1|TRBJ2-1|NA
CASTLPAGGWNEQFF
>TRBV29-1|TRBJ1-2|NA
CSAWTENYGYTF
>TRBV5-1|TRBJ1-2|NA
CASSLRGAGGGYTF
>TRBV29-1|TRBJ2-2|NA
CSVLDSNTGELFF
>TRBV3-1|TRBJ1-6|few
CASSDLIDSPLHF
>TRBV3-1|TRBJ2-1|NA
CASSRQGKTYNEQFF
>TRBV20-1|TRBJ2-3|many
CSARGAADTQYF